Listed here are 5 T cell receptor beta chains from one sample, sequenced in a study of T-cell memory formation after mild COVID-19. Using its own MiXCR run on the 5' RACE reads, TCRdb lists one record per CDR3 protein. The repertoire holds more than 450,000 distinct CDR3 sequences, with about a sixth as singletons. Sequences were obtained from PBMCs or a T cell subset sorted from them (not recorded which). The receptors stem from an adult woman who had mild COVID-19 (a few samples of this study predate the infection). Cell type and time point are not known.

This clonotype has just a few counts. V usage is TRBV30 and J usage is TRBJ2-2; 10 bases map to TRBD2. The CDR3 covers 17 residues. The V gene end was trimmed by 1 base and the J gene end by 6 bases; junction bases not matched to a gene: 11. Germline V gene sequence: CDR1 GTSNPN, CDR2 SVGIG (reference sequence). CDR3 DNA: TGTGCCTGGAGTGAAGCCGGGACTAGCGCGTTGGCCGGGGAGCTGTTTTTT. Residues: CAWSEAGTSALAGELFF.

This chain uses TRBV5-1 with TRBJ1-1; D remains unclear. The germline CDR1 and CDR2 sequences are SGHRS and YFSETQ. This CDR3 region has 17 residues. Deletions cut 3 bases from V and 5 bases from J, with 23 bases between. The CDR3 protein is CASSSTLGGRTGTEAFF. CDR3 nucleotide sequence: TGCGCCAGCAGCTCTACTTTAGGCGGCAGGACGGGTACTGAAGCTTTCTTT.

This clonotype was seen a handful of times. This chain joins TRBV12-3 or TRBV12-4 and TRBJ1-5, with TRBD1 identical over 11 bases. The J segment lost 6 bases and the V segment lost 4 bases, leaving 8 bases of the junction unmatched. CDR3 length: 16 residues. CDR3 in amino acids: CASSSRDRGSAQPQHF. Here the CDR3 DNA reads TGTGCCAGCAGTTCCCGGGACAGGGGGAGTGCTCAGCCCCAGCATTTT.

This clonotype was picked up a small number of times. The CDR3: CASSLGASGRNTGELFF. The CDR3 DNA reads as TGTGCCAGCAGCTTAGGAGCTAGCGGGAGGAACACCGGGGAGCTGTTTTTT. The V and J genes are TRBV7-8 and TRBJ2-2; 10 bases are a match to TRBD2. V gave up 1 base and J gave up 1 base; unmatched junction bases: 3. The CDR3 consists of 17 residues. Germline CDR1 is SGHVS and CDR2 is FQNEAQ.

The chain uses TRBV24-1 and TRBJ2-6; perhaps TRBD1 as D (5 bases). CDR1 is KGHDR and CDR2 is SFDVKD in the germline V gene. V dropped 5 bases and J dropped 4 bases, with 8 bases sitting between them. The CDR3 sequence is 14 residues long. CDR3 residues: CATSAGFGANVLTF. DNA of the CDR3: TGTGCCACCAGTGCAGGGTTCGGGGCCAACGTCCTGACTTTC.